This T cell receptor (beta chain) emerged from a study of STAT3 mutations in large granular lymphocyte leukemia. Overall study results and limits: All newly emerging clones after therapy were STAT3 wild type. Persisting codominant clonotypes may have hidden a small pathogenic clone. Every T-LGLL patient had at least one immunodominant TCRbeta clonotype.

Germline CDR1 MNHNS, CDR2 SASEGT. The CDR3 consists of 14 residues. The trim removed 6 bases at V and 5 bases at J, leaving 8 bases unmatched. As regards this clone: No antigen is known for it.

Generated by immunoSEQ multiplex PCR, the TCRdb table keeps only in-frame clones and is missing some. The sample consists of more than 4,500 clones, around four fifths of them appearing once. The receptor was isolated from a man in his forties with T-cell large granular lymphocyte leukemia. Some clones in this sample may be carry-over from other donors' samples. The genes are TRBV6-1 and TRBJ1-1; 8 bases align to TRBD1. Sequencing was carried out using peripheral blood mononuclear cells. CDR3 region: CASRPGGAGTEAFF. CDR3 coding DNA: TGTGCCAGCAGGCCAGGGGGCGCGGGTACTGAAGCTTTCTTT.